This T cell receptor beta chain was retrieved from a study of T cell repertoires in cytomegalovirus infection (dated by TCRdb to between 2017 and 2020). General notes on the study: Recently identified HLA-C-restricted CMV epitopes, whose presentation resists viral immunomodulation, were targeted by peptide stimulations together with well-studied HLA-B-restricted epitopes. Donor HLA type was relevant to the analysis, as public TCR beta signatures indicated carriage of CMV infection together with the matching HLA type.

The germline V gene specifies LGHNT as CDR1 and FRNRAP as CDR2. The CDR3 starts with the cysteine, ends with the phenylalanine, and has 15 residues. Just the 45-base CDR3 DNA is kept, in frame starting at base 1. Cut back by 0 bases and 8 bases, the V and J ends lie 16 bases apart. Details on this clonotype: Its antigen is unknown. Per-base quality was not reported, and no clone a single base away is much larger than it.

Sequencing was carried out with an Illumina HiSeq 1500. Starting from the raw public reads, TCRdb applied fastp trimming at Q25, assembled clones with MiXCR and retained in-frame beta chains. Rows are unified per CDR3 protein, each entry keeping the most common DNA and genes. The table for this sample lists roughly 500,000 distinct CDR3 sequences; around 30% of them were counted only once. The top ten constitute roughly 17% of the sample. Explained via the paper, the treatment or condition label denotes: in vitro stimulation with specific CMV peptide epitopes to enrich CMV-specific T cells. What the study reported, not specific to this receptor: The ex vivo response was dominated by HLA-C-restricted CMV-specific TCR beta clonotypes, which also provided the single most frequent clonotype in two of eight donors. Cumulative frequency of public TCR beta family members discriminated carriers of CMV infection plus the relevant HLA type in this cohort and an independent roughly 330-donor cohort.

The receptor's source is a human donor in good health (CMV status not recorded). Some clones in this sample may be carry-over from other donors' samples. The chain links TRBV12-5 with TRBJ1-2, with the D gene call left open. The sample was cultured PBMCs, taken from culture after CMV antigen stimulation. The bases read TGTGCTAGTGGTTTGGTACAGTCCACCGGCCAGGGCTACACCTTC. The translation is CASGLVQSTGQGYTF.